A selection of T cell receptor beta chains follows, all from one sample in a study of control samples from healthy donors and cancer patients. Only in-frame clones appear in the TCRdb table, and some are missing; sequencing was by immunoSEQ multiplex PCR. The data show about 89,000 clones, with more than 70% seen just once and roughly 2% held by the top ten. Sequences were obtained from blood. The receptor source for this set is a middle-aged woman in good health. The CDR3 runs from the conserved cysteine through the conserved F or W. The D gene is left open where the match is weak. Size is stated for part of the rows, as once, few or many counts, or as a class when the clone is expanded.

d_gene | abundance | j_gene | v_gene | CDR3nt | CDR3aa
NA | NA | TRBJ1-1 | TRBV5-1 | TGCGCCAGCAGCTTGGCGGGTTCCAACACTGAAGCTTTCTTT | CASSLAGSNTEAFF
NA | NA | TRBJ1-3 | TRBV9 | TGTGCCAGCAGCGTACGCTCTGGAAACACCATATATTTT | CASSVRSGNTIYF
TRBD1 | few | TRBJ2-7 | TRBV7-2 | TGTGCCAGCAGCTTCCGGACAGGCCCCAACCACGAGCAGTACTTC | CASSFRTGPNHEQYF
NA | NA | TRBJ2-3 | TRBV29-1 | TGCAGCGTTGAAACCGGGGCAGATACGCAGTATTTT | CSVETGADTQYF
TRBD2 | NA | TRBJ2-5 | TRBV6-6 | TGTGCCAGCATCCAAATGGGGGGAGGGGAGACCCAGTACTTC | CASIQMGGGETQYF
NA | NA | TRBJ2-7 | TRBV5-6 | TGTGCCAGCAGCCTCTTATCCGGTGAGCAGTACTTC | CASSLLSGEQYF
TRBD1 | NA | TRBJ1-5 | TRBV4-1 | TGCGCCAGCAGCGGGGAGTTTACCGGGACAGGTAGGCAGCCCCAGCATTTT | CASSGEFTGTGRQPQHF
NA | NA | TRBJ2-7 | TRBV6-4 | TGTGCCAGCAGGGTTGTAACCTACGAGCAGTACTTC | CASRVVTYEQYF
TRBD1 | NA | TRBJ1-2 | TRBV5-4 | TGTGCCAGCAGTTTAACGGGACAGGGGAGCTATGGCTACACCTTC | CASSLTGQGSYGYTF
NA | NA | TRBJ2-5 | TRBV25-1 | TGTGCCAGCAGTGAACCCGAGACACTCCAAGAGACCCAGTACTTC | CASSEPETLQETQYF
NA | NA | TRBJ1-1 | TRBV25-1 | TGTGCCAGCAGTGAATCAGGGCCGCACCTCCAGAACACTGAAGCTTTCTTT | CASSESGPHLQNTEAFF
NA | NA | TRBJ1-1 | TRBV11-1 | TGTGCCAGCAGCTTAGGGGGCTCAGTGAACACTGAAGCTTTCTTT | CASSLGGSVNTEAFF
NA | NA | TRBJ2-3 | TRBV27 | TGTGCCAGTCGAGCAGTGGGGACAGATACGCAGTATTTT | CASRAVGTDTQYF
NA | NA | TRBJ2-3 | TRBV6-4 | TGTGCCAGCAGTCCTGGTCTGCTAGGGCACACAGATACGCAGTATTTT | CASSPGLLGHTDTQYF
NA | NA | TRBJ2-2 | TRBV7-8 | TGTGCCAGCAGCTTACACGGGACCGGGGAGCTGTTTTTT | CASSLHGTGELFF
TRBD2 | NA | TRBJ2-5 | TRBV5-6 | TGTGCCAGCAGCCGGGGGGAACAAGAGACCCAGTACTTC | CASSRGEQETQYF
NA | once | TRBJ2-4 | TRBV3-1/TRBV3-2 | TGTGCCAGCAGCCAAGATCAGTCGCCTCTAGCCAAAAACATTCAGTACTTC | CASSQDQSPLAKNIQYF
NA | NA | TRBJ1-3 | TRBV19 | TGTGCCAGTACAACACTGGGCTCTGGAAACACCATATATTTT | CASTTLGSGNTIYF
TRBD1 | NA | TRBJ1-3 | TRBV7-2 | TGTGCCAGCAGCGCCCACGGGACAGGCACTGGAAACACCATATATTTT | CASSAHGTGTGNTIYF
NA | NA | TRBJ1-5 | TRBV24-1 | TGTGCCACCAGTGATGCAGACGGGACATTGGGGGAGCCCCAGCATTTT | CATSDADGTLGEPQHF
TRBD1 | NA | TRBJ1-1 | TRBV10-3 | TGTGCCATCAGTGGGACGACAGGGTCCATGAACACTGAAGCTTTCTTT | CAISGTTGSMNTEAFF
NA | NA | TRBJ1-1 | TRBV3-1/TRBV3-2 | TGTGCCAGCAGCCAACTCAGGGCTGGGCTTGTCTTT | CASSQLRAGLVF